This T cell receptor (beta chain) originates from a study of blood T cells in healthy people across ages (dated by TCRdb to the mid-2010s). About the investigation overall: In model experiments, template switching captured about one uniquely barcoded TCR beta cDNA molecule for every two T cells. To avoid experimental bias, donors of different ages were spread randomly across the sequencing lanes. Using the same blood draw, the study looked at two additional independent replicas of 1 million unique cDNA reads for two donors, one aged 18 to 29 and the other aged 80 or older. Age-related changes in TCR beta repertoire diversity were measured in the study by deep sequencing normalized with unique cDNA molecular identifiers. The donors were split into four age groups: young (average around 16 years), middle-aged (roughly 42), aged (approximately 60) and long-lived (roughly 77).

The paper as a whole reports these results and caveats: Because the CMV infection status of the donors was unknown, age-related changes in expanded clonotypes may potentially have been confounded. Conclusive comparison of naive and antigen-experienced compartments was prevented by the profiling of bulk unsorted PBMCs. A strong correlation was found between observed TCR beta diversity and the percentage of naive T cells measured by flow cytometry. The long-lived group showed more naive CD4+ T cells, fewer expanded clones and increased TCR diversity than the aged group, suggesting age selection. Estimates of total diversity from one million sequenced T cells were regarded as lower bounds and underestimates. Observed TCR beta diversity per million T cells fell roughly linearly with age, and a significant reduction was already apparent by age roughly 41.

Note on this clonotype: Its antigen remains unidentified. At one end the junction does not follow the germline gene, possibly because of a read error.

Library creation used 5' RACE. For sequencing, an Illumina HiSeq 2500 was employed. The second PCR ran for about 6 to 11 cycles and used a J-beta primer mix along with a sample-barcoded 5' primer. A template-switch 5' adaptor carrying 12 random nucleotides introduced a unique molecular identifier onto each TCR beta cDNA molecule. Each sample yielded at least 3 million CDR3-containing paired-end reads. All of the RNA was converted into first-strand cDNA using the Mint cDNA synthesis kit, with a TRBC-specific oligonucleotide serving as the primer. After uracil-DNA glycosylase treatment, a first 18-cycle PCR used universal primers M1SS and BC2_uni_R on all cDNA. The original pipeline was this. For normalization, 1 million high-quality reads, each with a distinct molecular identifier, were randomly selected from each sample. Reads sharing molecular identifiers were discarded rather than binned into consensus sequences. CDR3 identification, clonotype clustering and error correction used MiTCR with a Q25 quality threshold and the strictest error-elimination algorithm. A nonparametric unseen species model with Euler transformation was used to estimate lower-bound total TCR beta diversity. Starting from the raw public reads, TCRdb applied fastp trimming at Q25, assembled clones with MiXCR and retained in-frame beta chains. Each CDR3 protein appears once, grouped with its most common genes and DNA. The V and J calls shown here were made by TCRdb, not taken from the authors' results. In all, the sample holds some 730,000 distinct CDR3 sequences, and about a fifth of those were seen once. About 20% of the sample lies in the top ten.

Donors were 39 systemically healthy Caucasian individuals from Russia aged 6 to 90 years. Ten milliliters of peripheral blood were drawn from each donor into EDTA-treated Vacutainer tubes. Ficoll-Paque density-gradient centrifugation was used to isolate PBMCs, with at least 6.5 million per sample. Total RNA, at least 6 micrograms per sample, was extracted from PBMCs with Trizol reagent. Naive CD45RAhigh/CD27high T cell percentages were measured by flow cytometry on a PBMC aliquot from every donor. Sequences were obtained from blood. The sequence was collected from a man in his 70s in good health.

The CDR3 region has the sequence CAGSFSIAGSYNEQFF. In nucleotide form, the sequence is TGTGCCGGCAGCTTTAGTATAGCGGGTTCCTACAATGAGCAGTTCTTC. This chain joins TRBV7-3 to TRBJ2-1, with TRBD2 matching 7 junction bases. The CDR3 starts with the cysteine, ends with the phenylalanine, and has 16 residues. Just the 48-base CDR3 DNA is kept, in frame starting at base 1. CDR1 SGHTA and CDR2 FQGTGA are derived from the germline V gene.